Given below is one T cell receptor beta chain in context. Its target is not known. CDR3 length: 14 residues. Trimming removed 10 bases from V and 2 bases from J; junction bases left unmatched: 7. Germline V CDR1 and CDR2: MNHNY, SVGAGI (reference sequence). The entry originates in a study of cytomegalovirus exposure and HLA in healthy donors. Data came from immunoSEQ multiplex PCR; TCRdb stores just in-frame clones and leaves some out. The profile shows approximately 300,000 clones, 80% to 90% of them singletons. General observations from the study: Most TCR sequences proved rare, with some public TCRs found in many donors.

Material for sequencing was PBMCs. The genes are TRBV6-6 and TRBJ2-5; 10 bases are a match to TRBD1. The clonotype comes from a woman aged 18-29 years in good health and CMV-seronegative. In DNA form, the CDR3 reads TGTGCCACCGCGACAGGGGGCTGGCAAGAGACCCAGTACTTC. Translated: CATATGGWQETQYF.